These T cell receptor beta chains were read from a single sample in a study of blood T cell repertoires in COVID-19. Assay: immunoSEQ multiplex PCR; the TCRdb copy retains only in-frame clones and omits some. The sample shows around 270,000 clones, roughly nine tenths of them seen only once. Material: peripheral blood. The receptors derive from a middle-aged man who had recovered from COVID-19. The CDR3 runs from the conserved cysteine through the conserved F or W. The D gene is left open where the match is weak. Part of the rows lack a size; the others show once, few, many or a class for expanded clones.

V gene: TRBV29-1; D gene: NA; CDR3 length: 13; clone size: once; J gene: TRBJ1-4; CDR3 DNA: TGCAGCGTTCTCGGGGGGCTGGGTGAAAAACTGTTTTTT; CDR3 protein: CSVLGGLGEKLFF
V gene: TRBV7-8; D gene: NA; CDR3 length: 15; clone size: NA; J gene: TRBJ2-7; CDR3 DNA: TGTGCCAGCAGATTAGACCCAGGGGTTGGCTACGAGCAGTACTTC; CDR3 protein: CASRLDPGVGYEQYF
V gene: TRBV7-8; D gene: NA; CDR3 length: 20; clone size: NA; J gene: TRBJ2-3; CDR3 DNA: TGTGCCAGCAGCCCTAGGGGGGAGGGCCTGGCTCGGGGCAGCACAGATACGCAGTATTTT; CDR3 protein: CASSPRGEGLARGSTDTQYF
V gene: TRBV2; D gene: TRBD1; CDR3 length: 15; clone size: NA; J gene: TRBJ2-3; CDR3 DNA: TGTGCCAGCAGGGGACAGGGGATTTCCACAGATACGCAGTATTTT; CDR3 protein: CASRGQGISTDTQYF
V gene: TRBV12-2; D gene: NA; CDR3 length: 17; clone size: NA; J gene: TRBJ2-3; CDR3 DNA: TGTGCAAGTCGCTTAACCCCTAGCGGTCCTAGCACAGATACGCAGTATTTT; CDR3 protein: CASRLTPSGPSTDTQYF
V gene: TRBV13; D gene: TRBD2; CDR3 length: 15; clone size: NA; J gene: TRBJ2-2; CDR3 DNA: TGTGCCAGCAGCGGACTAGCGGGAGCTGGCGGGGAGCTGTTTTTT; CDR3 protein: CASSGLAGAGGELFF
V gene: TRBV30; D gene: TRBD2; CDR3 length: 15; clone size: NA; J gene: TRBJ2-3; CDR3 DNA: TGTGCCTGGACTAGCGGGAGGGCGGGCACAGATACGCAGTATTTT; CDR3 protein: CAWTSGRAGTDTQYF
V gene: TRBV13; D gene: NA; CDR3 length: 14; clone size: NA; J gene: TRBJ1-3; CDR3 DNA: TGTGCCAGCAGGCGCGGTGGAGGAGGAAACACCATATATTTT; CDR3 protein: CASRRGGGGNTIYF
V gene: TRBV21-1; D gene: NA; CDR3 length: 16; clone size: NA; J gene: TRBJ1-6; CDR3 DNA: TGTGCCAGCAGCTACCGGGACAGGGGGTATAATTCACCCCTCCACTTT; CDR3 protein: CASSYRDRGYNSPLHF
V gene: TRBV3-1/TRBV3-2; D gene: NA; CDR3 length: 15; clone size: NA; J gene: TRBJ2-1; CDR3 DNA: TGTGCCAGCAGCCAAGATAACAGGGACTACAATGAGCAGTTCTTC; CDR3 protein: CASSQDNRDYNEQFF
V gene: TRBV27; D gene: NA; CDR3 length: 14; clone size: NA; J gene: TRBJ1-3; CDR3 DNA: TGTGCCAGCAGTTTACGGAGTTTTGGAAACACCATATATTTT; CDR3 protein: CASSLRSFGNTIYF
V gene: TRBV7-2; D gene: TRBD2; CDR3 length: 16; clone size: NA; J gene: TRBJ2-5; CDR3 DNA: TGTGCCAGCAGCTTGAGTGTAGCGGGGGGACAAGAGACCCAGTACTTC; CDR3 protein: CASSLSVAGGQETQYF
V gene: TRBV9; D gene: TRBD2; CDR3 length: 14; clone size: NA; J gene: TRBJ2-7; CDR3 DNA: TGTGCCAGCAGCGTAGGTCTAGCGGGCTACGAGCAGTACTTC; CDR3 protein: CASSVGLAGYEQYF
V gene: TRBV18; D gene: TRBD2; CDR3 length: 17; clone size: NA; J gene: TRBJ2-1; CDR3 DNA: TGTGCCAGCTCACCACCGGGACTAGCGGGGGGATACAATGAGCAGTTCTTC; CDR3 protein: CASSPPGLAGGYNEQFF
V gene: TRBV5-5; D gene: NA; CDR3 length: 14; clone size: NA; J gene: TRBJ1-4; CDR3 DNA: TGTGCCAGCAGTCCGGGGAGTGTTAATGAAAAACTGTTTTTT; CDR3 protein: CASSPGSVNEKLFF
V gene: TRBV6-4; D gene: TRBD1; CDR3 length: 14; clone size: NA; J gene: TRBJ1-1; CDR3 DNA: TGTGCCAGCAGTGACTCAGCTACAGGGGGTAAAGCTTTCTTT; CDR3 protein: CASSDSATGGKAFF
V gene: TRBV7-2; D gene: NA; CDR3 length: 15; clone size: NA; J gene: TRBJ2-5; CDR3 DNA: TGTGCCAGCAGCGCCCAGGGATTTGCCCAAGAGACCCAGTACTTC; CDR3 protein: CASSAQGFAQETQYF
V gene: TRBV30; D gene: NA; CDR3 length: 14; clone size: NA; J gene: TRBJ1-1; CDR3 DNA: TGTGCCTGGAGTGTACCAGGGATAAACACTGAAGCTTTCTTT; CDR3 protein: CAWSVPGINTEAFF
V gene: TRBV5-1; D gene: TRBD2; CDR3 length: 13; clone size: NA; J gene: TRBJ2-1; CDR3 DNA: TGCGCCAGCAGCTTGGCCCGACTAGCGGGGCAGTTCTTC; CDR3 protein: CASSLARLAGQFF
V gene: TRBV5-1; D gene: TRBD1; CDR3 length: 15; clone size: NA; J gene: TRBJ1-1; CDR3 DNA: TGCGCCAGCGGGACAGGGGGCCTCATGAACACTGAAGCTTTCTTT; CDR3 protein: CASGTGGLMNTEAFF
V gene: TRBV7-9; D gene: NA; CDR3 length: 17; clone size: NA; J gene: TRBJ2-7; CDR3 DNA: TGTGCCAGCAGCATCACCCCGGGACACCTTTACCGCTACGAGCAGTACTTC; CDR3 protein: CASSITPGHLYRYEQYF
V gene: TRBV3-1/TRBV3-2; D gene: NA; CDR3 length: 17; clone size: NA; J gene: TRBJ1-3; CDR3 DNA: TGTGCCAGCAGCCAGTCTCCAGGGGAAAGGGCTGGAAACACCATATATTTT; CDR3 protein: CASSQSPGERAGNTIYF
V gene: TRBV19; D gene: NA; CDR3 length: 14; clone size: NA; J gene: TRBJ2-5; CDR3 DNA: TGTGCCAGTAGTATAACACAGACCCCAGAGACCCAGTACTTC; CDR3 protein: CASSITQTPETQYF
V gene: TRBV7-8; D gene: TRBD2; CDR3 length: 13; clone size: NA; J gene: TRBJ2-5; CDR3 DNA: TGTGCCAGCATCAAGGGCGGGGGAGAGACCCAGTACTTC; CDR3 protein: CASIKGGGETQYF
V gene: TRBV7-2; D gene: TRBD2; CDR3 length: 15; clone size: NA; J gene: TRBJ2-5; CDR3 DNA: TGTGCCAGCAGCCCCCTAGCGGGATCCCGCGAAACCCAGTACTTC; CDR3 protein: CASSPLAGSRETQYF
V gene: TRBV9; D gene: TRBD2; CDR3 length: 15; clone size: NA; J gene: TRBJ2-3; CDR3 DNA: TGTGCCAGCAGCGTAGATCGGGGGGGGATAGATACGCAGTATTTT; CDR3 protein: CASSVDRGGIDTQYF
V gene: TRBV10-1; D gene: TRBD2; CDR3 length: 15; clone size: NA; J gene: TRBJ2-1; CDR3 DNA: TGCGCCAGGCCGGGACTAGCGGGAGGAAGGAATGAGCAGTTCTTC; CDR3 protein: CARPGLAGGRNEQFF
V gene: TRBV4-3; D gene: NA; CDR3 length: 16; clone size: NA; J gene: TRBJ1-3; CDR3 DNA: TGCGCCAACACTCTACCGGCAGGGGATGTGAGAAACACCATATATTTT; CDR3 protein: CANTLPAGDVRNTIYF
V gene: TRBV5-4; D gene: TRBD1; CDR3 length: 15; clone size: NA; J gene: TRBJ2-3; CDR3 DNA: TGTGCCAGCAGCATACCGGGACAGATTCCAGATACGCAGTATTTT; CDR3 protein: CASSIPGQIPDTQYF
V gene: TRBV4-3; D gene: TRBD1; CDR3 length: 17; clone size: once; J gene: TRBJ2-2; CDR3 DNA: TGCGCCAGCAGCCAAGAACGTACGACAGGGTACACCGGGGAGCTGTTTTTT; CDR3 protein: CASSQERTTGYTGELFF
V gene: TRBV10-3; D gene: NA; CDR3 length: 13; clone size: NA; J gene: TRBJ1-5; CDR3 DNA: TGTGCCATCAGTGAGGCAGGCAATCAGCCCCAGCATTTT; CDR3 protein: CAISEAGNQPQHF
V gene: TRBV20-1; D gene: NA; CDR3 length: 11; clone size: NA; J gene: TRBJ2-7; CDR3 DNA: TGCAGTGCTAGACTAGTAGACGAGCAGTACTTC; CDR3 protein: CSARLVDEQYF
V gene: TRBV19; D gene: TRBD1; CDR3 length: 12; clone size: NA; J gene: TRBJ2-7; CDR3 DNA: TGTGCCAGTAAAGACAGGGACCACGAGCAGTACTTC; CDR3 protein: CASKDRDHEQYF
V gene: TRBV7-9; D gene: NA; CDR3 length: 13; clone size: NA; J gene: TRBJ1-3; CDR3 DNA: TGTGCCAGCGGAGTAAGCTCTGGAAATACCATATATTTT; CDR3 protein: CASGVSSGNTIYF
V gene: TRBV12-3/TRBV12-4; D gene: NA; CDR3 length: 11; clone size: NA; J gene: TRBJ2-7; CDR3 DNA: TGTGCCAGCAGTTTAATGGCTCAGCAGTACTTC; CDR3 protein: CASSLMAQQYF
V gene: TRBV30; D gene: NA; CDR3 length: 14; clone size: NA; J gene: TRBJ1-6; CDR3 DNA: TGTGCCTGGACCAGCCTAGCGGATAATTCACCCCTCCACTTT; CDR3 protein: CAWTSLADNSPLHF
V gene: TRBV10-2; D gene: NA; CDR3 length: 12; clone size: NA; J gene: TRBJ1-2; CDR3 DNA: TGCGCCAGCAGCTATTACAACTATGGCTACACCTTC; CDR3 protein: CASSYYNYGYTF
V gene: TRBV10-3; D gene: NA; CDR3 length: 14; clone size: NA; J gene: TRBJ1-1; CDR3 DNA: TGTGCCATCAGTGGGGAGGGGGAGGGCACTGAAGCTTTCTTT; CDR3 protein: CAISGEGEGTEAFF
V gene: TRBV15; D gene: NA; CDR3 length: 14; clone size: NA; J gene: TRBJ1-4; CDR3 DNA: TGTGCCACCAGCAGAGCGGGGGAGAGGGAAAAACTGTTTTTT; CDR3 protein: CATSRAGEREKLFF
V gene: TRBV6-2/TRBV6-3; D gene: TRBD2; CDR3 length: 16; clone size: NA; J gene: TRBJ2-5; CDR3 DNA: TGTGCCAGCAGTTACGGGACTAGCGGATACCAAGAGACCCAGTACTTC; CDR3 protein: CASSYGTSGYQETQYF
V gene: TRBV5-1; D gene: NA; CDR3 length: 15; clone size: NA; J gene: TRBJ2-1; CDR3 DNA: TGCGCCAGCAGCTTGAGAGGGGGGGTCTACAATGAGCAGTTCTTC; CDR3 protein: CASSLRGGVYNEQFF
V gene: TRBV6-5; D gene: TRBD2; CDR3 length: 15; clone size: NA; J gene: TRBJ2-3; CDR3 DNA: TGTGCCAGCAGTCCCCCGGGACTAGGAGAAGATACGCAGTATTTT; CDR3 protein: CASSPPGLGEDTQYF
V gene: TRBV6-6; D gene: NA; CDR3 length: 12; clone size: NA; J gene: TRBJ1-5; CDR3 DNA: TGTGCCAGCACACGGGGAAATCAGCCCCAGCATTTT; CDR3 protein: CASTRGNQPQHF
V gene: TRBV6-6; D gene: NA; CDR3 length: 14; clone size: NA; J gene: TRBJ1-2; CDR3 DNA: TGTGCCAGCAGTTTGGGCAGGGGCAACTATGGCTACACCTTC; CDR3 protein: CASSLGRGNYGYTF
V gene: TRBV21-1; D gene: NA; CDR3 length: 16; clone size: NA; J gene: TRBJ2-7; CDR3 DNA: TGTGCCAGCAGCAAAGAAAAGAGAACCGCCCCCTACGAGCAGTACTTC; CDR3 protein: CASSKEKRTAPYEQYF
V gene: TRBV6-6; D gene: TRBD1; CDR3 length: 12; clone size: NA; J gene: TRBJ1-2; CDR3 DNA: TGTGCCAGCACCGACAGGGACTATGGCTACACCTTC; CDR3 protein: CASTDRDYGYTF
V gene: TRBV6-2/TRBV6-3; D gene: TRBD2; CDR3 length: 16; clone size: NA; J gene: TRBJ2-3; CDR3 DNA: TGTGCCAGCAGTCCCGGGGGAGGGTCCCCCGCAGATACGCAGTATTTT; CDR3 protein: CASSPGGGSPADTQYF